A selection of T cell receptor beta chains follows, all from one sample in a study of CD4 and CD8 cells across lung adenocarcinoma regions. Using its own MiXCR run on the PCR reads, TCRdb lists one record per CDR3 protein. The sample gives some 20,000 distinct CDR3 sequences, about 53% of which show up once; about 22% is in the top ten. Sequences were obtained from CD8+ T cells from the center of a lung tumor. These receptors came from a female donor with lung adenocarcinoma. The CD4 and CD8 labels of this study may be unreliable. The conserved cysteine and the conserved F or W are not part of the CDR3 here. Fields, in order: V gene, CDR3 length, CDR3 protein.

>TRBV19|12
ASSIGGQGNEQF
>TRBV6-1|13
ASSTLVGGPDTQY
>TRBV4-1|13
ASSQDGRGAYEQY
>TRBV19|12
ASSTSGIWQPQH
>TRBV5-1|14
ASIPGGSSSYNEQF
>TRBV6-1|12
ASIWSSGADTQY
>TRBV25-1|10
ASSLRSYGYT
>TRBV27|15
ASSPGRLASGTDTQY
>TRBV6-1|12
ASSEVASPETQY
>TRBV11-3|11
ARGRGEQETQY
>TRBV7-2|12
ASSFRTGDNEQF
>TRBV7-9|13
ASSLVNGPNYGYT
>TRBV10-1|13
ASSEMDRGNQPQH
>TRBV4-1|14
ASSLMVRATNEKLF
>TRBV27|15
ASRHIAGGPRYNEQF
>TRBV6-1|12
ASRRDRVLTEAF
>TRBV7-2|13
ASSSQAGGADTQY
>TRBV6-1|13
ASRDPEGNTGTQY
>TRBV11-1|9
ASSLGEKLF
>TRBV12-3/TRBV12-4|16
ASSFAGTGGTSPDTQY
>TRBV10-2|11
ASEGRDDTEAF
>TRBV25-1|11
ASNPPLGETQY
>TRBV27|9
GSRHPDTQY
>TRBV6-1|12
ASSEGLVIYEQY
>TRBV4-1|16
ASSQADGAGGSTDTQY
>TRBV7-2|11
ASSFQRYNEQF
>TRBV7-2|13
ASSLGQVFQETQY
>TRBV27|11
AGRWFVANIQY
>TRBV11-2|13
ASSLVLQRMATQY
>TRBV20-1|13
SAPNPGPLEETQF
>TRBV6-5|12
ASRTWTGRETQY
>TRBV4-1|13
ASSRDSLGAYEQY
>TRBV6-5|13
ASSLGQSSYNEQF
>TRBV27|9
GLGPPNTQY
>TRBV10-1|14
ASSESGQGHPDTQY
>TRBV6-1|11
ASSRTGGEGYT
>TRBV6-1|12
ASRLLGPGNTIY
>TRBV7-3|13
ASSRGGAGSDEQF
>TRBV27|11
ASGLRLKETQY
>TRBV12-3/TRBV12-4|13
ASRPGTIRTDTQY
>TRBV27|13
GAGHGGRDTETQY
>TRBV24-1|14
ATSDPLAGGGDTQY
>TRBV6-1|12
ASTEGPSTETQY
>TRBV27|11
ASKKEGANVLT
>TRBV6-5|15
ASSYRGTRLSGNTIY
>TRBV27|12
ASSVTQGPYGYT
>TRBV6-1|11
ASSRRPYNEQF
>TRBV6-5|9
ASSSGNEQF